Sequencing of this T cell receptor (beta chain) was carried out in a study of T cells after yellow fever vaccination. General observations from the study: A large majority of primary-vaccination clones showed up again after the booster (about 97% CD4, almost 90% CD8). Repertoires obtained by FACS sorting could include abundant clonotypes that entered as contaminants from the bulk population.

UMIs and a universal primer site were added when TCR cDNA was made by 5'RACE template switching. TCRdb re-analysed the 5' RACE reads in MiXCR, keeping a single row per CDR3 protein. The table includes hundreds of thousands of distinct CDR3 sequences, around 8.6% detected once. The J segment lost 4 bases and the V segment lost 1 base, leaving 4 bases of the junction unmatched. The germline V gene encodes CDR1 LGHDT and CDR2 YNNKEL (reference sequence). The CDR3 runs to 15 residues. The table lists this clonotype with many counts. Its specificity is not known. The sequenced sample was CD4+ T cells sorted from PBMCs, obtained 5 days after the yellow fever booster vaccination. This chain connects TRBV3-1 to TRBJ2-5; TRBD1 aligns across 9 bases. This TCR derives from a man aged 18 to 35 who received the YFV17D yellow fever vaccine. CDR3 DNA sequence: TGTGCCAGCAGCCAAGGGACAGGGGCCCGAGAGACCCAGTACTTC. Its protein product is CASSQGTGARETQYF.